This is a list of T cell receptor beta chains from one sample in a study of T-cell memory formation after mild COVID-19. Each CDR3 protein gets one entry after TCRdb re-called the 5' RACE reads with MiXCR. The sample lists about 430,000 distinct CDR3 sequences, around 17% occurring once. The source material was PBMCs or a T cell subset sorted from them (not recorded which). Receptors were obtained from a man aged 18 to 30 who had mild COVID-19 (a few samples of this study predate the infection). Cell type and time point are not known. CDR3s include the opening cysteine and the closing phenylalanine or tryptophan. A D gene is named only where the DNA matches it firmly. Not all rows give a size; the values are once, few, many and, for expanded clones, a class.

j_call | v_call | d_call | clone_size | cdr3_length | cdr3_aa | cdr3_nt
TRBJ2-2 | TRBV7-9 | NA | NA | 14 | CASSLYGAAGELFF | TGTGCCAGCAGCTTATATGGGGCGGCCGGGGAGCTGTTTTTT
TRBJ2-7 | TRBV18 | NA | few | 14 | CASSPGLGSYEQYF | TGTGCCAGCTCTCCTGGACTGGGATCCTACGAGCAGTACTTC
TRBJ1-2 | TRBV12-3/TRBV12-4 | NA | NA | 12 | CASSTINYGYTF | TGTGCCAGCAGTACCATTAACTATGGCTACACCTTC
TRBJ2-3 | TRBV9 | NA | NA | 16 | CASSLNPSGSTDTQYF | TGTGCCAGCAGCCTTAATCCCTCGGGTTCAACAGATACGCAGTATTTT
TRBJ2-3 | TRBV3-1 | TRBD2 | once | 13 | CASRPGLGDTQYF | TGTGCCAGCCGCCCGGGACTAGGGGATACGCAGTATTTT
TRBJ2-1 | TRBV4-1 | TRBD1 | NA | 17 | CASSQEPRDRVYNEQFF | TGCGCCAGCAGCCAAGAACCCCGGGACAGGGTCTACAATGAGCAGTTCTTC
TRBJ2-1 | TRBV4-1 | NA | NA | 16 | CASSQVDLITYNEQFF | TGCGCCAGCAGCCAAGTGGACCTGATAACCTACAATGAGCAGTTCTTC
TRBJ1-2 | TRBV7-9 | NA | NA | 12 | CASSAGYYGYTF | TGTGCCAGCAGCGCAGGGTACTATGGCTACACCTTC
TRBJ2-6 | TRBV6-6 | NA | few | 16 | CASRSEFSSGANVLTF | TGTGCCAGCAGATCGGAATTTAGCTCTGGGGCCAACGTCCTGACTTTC
TRBJ2-3 | TRBV12-3/TRBV12-4 | NA | many | 16 | CASSLGPDQVKYTQYF | TGTGCCAGCAGTTTGGGGCCGGACCAAGTCAAGTATACGCAGTATTTT
TRBJ2-7 | TRBV4-1 | NA | NA | 15 | CASSQAWPGPYEQYF | TGCGCCAGCAGCCAAGCTTGGCCGGGGCCCTACGAGCAGTACTTC
TRBJ2-2 | TRBV12-3/TRBV12-4 | NA | few | 14 | CASSRDPGTGELFF | TGTGCCAGCAGCCGTGATCCCGGCACCGGGGAGCTGTTTTTT
TRBJ1-5 | TRBV12-3/TRBV12-4 | NA | NA | 14 | CASSLLQGNQPQHF | TGTGCCAGCAGTTTGTTACAGGGCAATCAGCCCCAGCATTTT
TRBJ2-2 | TRBV19 | TRBD1 | few | 16 | CASSNIGQARTGELFF | TGTGCCAGTAGTAACATAGGACAGGCGCGGACCGGGGAGCTGTTTTTT
TRBJ1-1 | TRBV9 | NA | NA | 14 | CASSVASLNTEAFF | TGTGCCAGCAGCGTAGCCAGCTTGAACACTGAAGCTTTCTTT
TRBJ1-1 | TRBV13 | NA | NA | 15 | CASSSGRGADTEAFF | TGTGCCAGCAGCTCGGGGCGAGGTGCCGACACTGAAGCTTTCTTT
TRBJ2-5 | TRBV30 | NA | NA | 13 | CAWSVRNWETQYF | TGTGCCTGGAGTGTCCGGAATTGGGAGACCCAGTACTTC
TRBJ1-2 | TRBV6-5 | NA | NA | 14 | CASRLDRVLGGYTF | TGTGCCAGCAGACTCGACCGAGTCTTAGGGGGCTACACCTTC
TRBJ2-4 | TRBV7-8 | NA | few | 16 | CASSSRQLLAKNIQYF | TGTGCCAGCAGCTCAAGACAGTTACTAGCCAAAAACATTCAGTACTTC
TRBJ1-1 | TRBV19 | NA | NA | 11 | CASRMGFEAFF | TGTGCCAGTAGGATGGGCTTTGAAGCTTTCTTT
TRBJ2-5 | TRBV7-2 | NA | few | 15 | CASSLVGAVSETQYF | TGTGCCAGCAGCTTAGTCGGCGCGGTCTCAGAGACCCAGTACTTC
TRBJ1-3 | TRBV12-3/TRBV12-4 | NA | NA | 13 | CASSLMSGNTIYF | TGTGCCAGCAGTTTGATGAGCGGAAACACCATATATTTT
TRBJ1-5 | TRBV24-1 | NA | few | 14 | CATSDGLISRPQHF | TGTGCCACCAGTGACGGTCTGATTAGCAGGCCCCAGCATTTT
TRBJ1-1 | TRBV7-2 | NA | NA | 13 | CASSKGRNTEAFF | TGTGCCAGCAGCAAGGGCCGGAACACTGAAGCTTTCTTT
TRBJ1-4 | TRBV7-6 | TRBD1 | NA | 15 | CASSPDRVKSEKLFF | TGTGCCAGCAGCCCAGACAGGGTGAAGAGTGAAAAACTGTTTTTT
TRBJ1-1 | TRBV5-1 | NA | NA | 14 | CASRRDRMNTEAFF | TGCGCCAGCAGAAGGGACCGAATGAACACTGAAGCTTTCTTT
TRBJ1-2 | TRBV12-3/TRBV12-4 | NA | few | 16 | CASSRGPETSNYGYTF | TGTGCCAGCAGCCGCGGCCCCGAGACTTCTAACTATGGCTACACCTTC
TRBJ2-3 | TRBV12-3/TRBV12-4 | NA | NA | 14 | CASSLPESTDTQYF | TGTGCCAGCAGTTTACCTGAATCCACAGATACGCAGTATTTT
TRBJ2-1 | TRBV4-2 | NA | few | 13 | CASSVEPNNEQFF | TGTGCCAGCAGCGTAGAACCGAACAATGAGCAGTTCTTC
TRBJ2-1 | TRBV20-1 | TRBD2 | NA | 13 | CSARDHQRGGQFF | TGCAGTGCTAGAGATCATCAGCGGGGGGGGCAGTTCTTC
TRBJ2-1 | TRBV7-2 | TRBD2 | many | 15 | CASSWGLAGGNEQFF | TGTGCCAGCAGCTGGGGACTAGCGGGGGGAAATGAGCAGTTCTTC
TRBJ2-3 | TRBV4-3 | NA | few | 15 | CASSQIGHRTDTQYF | TGCGCCAGCAGCCAAATCGGACATCGCACAGATACGCAGTATTTT
TRBJ1-1 | TRBV4-3 | NA | many | 15 | CASSQDQGFSTEAFF | TGCGCCAGCAGCCAAGATCAGGGGTTCAGCACTGAAGCTTTCTTT
TRBJ1-1 | TRBV20-1 | NA | few | 14 | CSAELQGVNTEAFF | TGCAGTGCAGAACTACAGGGCGTGAACACTGAAGCTTTCTTT
TRBJ1-5 | TRBV4-1 | NA | few | 17 | CASSLDPGQSSNQPQHF | TGCGCCAGCAGCCTAGATCCTGGACAGTCATCTAATCAGCCCCAGCATTTT
TRBJ2-3 | TRBV12-3/TRBV12-4 | NA | many | 13 | CASSLIGVDTQYF | TGTGCCAGCAGTTTGATCGGTGTTGATACGCAGTATTTT
TRBJ2-5 | TRBV7-9 | TRBD1 | NA | 17 | CASSPRGTGGTQETQYF | TGTGCCAGCAGTCCACGGGGGACAGGGGGGACTCAAGAGACCCAGTACTTC
TRBJ2-2 | TRBV12-3/TRBV12-4 | NA | few | 13 | CASRLTSRGELFF | TGTGCCAGCAGACTAACTTCGCGCGGGGAGCTGTTTTTT
TRBJ2-1 | TRBV19 | NA | many | 16 | CASSMVGDPNTNEQFF | TGTGCCAGTAGTATGGTAGGGGATCCCAATACGAATGAGCAGTTCTTC
TRBJ1-2 | TRBV4-1 | NA | NA | 15 | CASSQDLPSNYGYTF | TGCGCCAGCAGCCAAGATCTCCCCTCTAACTATGGCTACACCTTC
TRBJ1-1 | TRBV5-1 | NA | NA | 16 | CARSLGLGNQNTEAFF | TGCGCCAGAAGCTTGGGGTTAGGGAACCAGAACACTGAAGCTTTCTTT
TRBJ2-3 | TRBV12-3/TRBV12-4 | NA | NA | 16 | CASSVPGTLSTDTQYF | TGTGCCAGCAGTGTACCCGGGACACTCTCCACAGATACGCAGTATTTT
TRBJ2-7 | TRBV7-8 | TRBD1 | few | 14 | CASSFGQGNHEQYF | TGTGCCAGCAGCTTCGGACAGGGGAATCACGAGCAGTACTTC
TRBJ2-1 | TRBV24-1 | NA | few | 12 | CATSEAYNEQFF | TGTGCCACCAGTGAGGCCTACAATGAGCAGTTCTTC
TRBJ1-3 | TRBV5-1 | NA | NA | 15 | CASSPGAGAGNTIYF | TGCGCCAGCAGCCCGGGTGCAGGGGCTGGAAACACCATATATTTT
TRBJ1-1 | TRBV12-3/TRBV12-4 | NA | few | 13 | CASSFGNAGEAFF | TGTGCCAGCAGTTTCGGAAATGCTGGTGAAGCTTTCTTT
TRBJ1-5 | TRBV20-1 | NA | few | 13 | CSAGVGRGQPQHF | TGCAGTGCTGGGGTAGGGAGGGGCCAGCCCCAGCATTTT
TRBJ2-1 | TRBV5-1 | NA | few | 14 | CASSSWDSYNEQFF | TGCGCCAGCAGCTCCTGGGACTCCTACAATGAGCAGTTCTTC
TRBJ1-3 | TRBV7-9 | NA | NA | 14 | CASSPPAGRHTIYF | TGTGCCAGCAGCCCCCCGGCAGGGAGACACACCATATATTTT